The 14 T cell receptor beta chains reported below all come from one sample, sequenced in a study of blood T cell repertoires in COVID-19. Sequencing was performed with immunoSEQ multiplex PCR; in TCRdb, only in-frame clones are kept and a portion is missing. This table holds roughly 200,000 clones, around 87% found once. Sequencing was done on a sample of peripheral blood. The receptors originated from a man in his fifties or sixties with acute or convalescent COVID-19.

V gene TRBV4-3 combines with J gene TRBJ1-1, with TRBD1 matching over 9 bases. The ends lost 3 bases at V and 3 bases at J; junction bases unmatched: 5. The CDR3 length is 15 residues. Germline CDR1 LGHNA, CDR2 YSLEER. The CDR3, as DNA: TGCGCCAGCAGCCAGCAGGACAGGGGTGACACTGAAGCTTTCTTT. Translated, it gives CASSQQDRGDTEAFF.

This rearrangement joins TRBV19 to TRBJ2-2; TRBD2 matches 8 bases. Germline V gene data show CDR1 as LNHDA and CDR2 as SQIVND (reference sequence). V lost 8 bases and J lost 7; bases outside the gene matches: 9. CDR3 size: 14 residues. CDR3 amino acids: CASGSGEVIGELFF. In nucleotides, the CDR3 is TGTGCCAGTGGTAGCGGGGAAGTTATCGGGGAGCTGTTTTTT.

The sample holds one count of this clone. The chain employs TRBV28 and TRBJ2-7; 9 bases align to TRBD2. Germline V gives CDR1 MDHEN, CDR2 SYDVKM. V gave up 6 bases and J gave up 3 bases; unmatched junction bases: 9. The CDR3 is 15 amino acids. CDR3 in DNA: TGTGCCAGCAGCCCCGCGGGACTAGCTGGCTACGAGCAGTACTTC. Its protein product is CASSPAGLAGYEQYF.

V is TRBV24-1 and J is TRBJ2-1; 8 bases map to TRBD1. The V gene's germline CDR1 is KGHDR and CDR2 SFDVKD. With V trimmed by 3 bases and J by 5 bases, 11 bases remained unmatched. The CDR3 length is 17 residues. CDR3 in amino acids: CATSDPGQGLFHNEQFF. As DNA, the CDR3 is TGTGCCACCAGTGATCCTGGACAGGGCCTATTCCACAATGAGCAGTTCTTC.

The rearrangement joins TRBV5-5 to TRBJ2-7, with a weak D call TRBD1 (6 bases). V was cut by 4 bases and J by 4 bases, with 15 bases left in between. The length of the CDR3 is 14 residues. Germline values: CDR1 SGHKS, CDR2 YYEKEE (reference sequence). CDR3 sequence: CASSLPPGDYEQYV. The CDR3 DNA reads TGTGCCAGCAGCCTTCCCCCAGGGGATTACGAGCAGTACGTC.

The chain combines TRBV5-4 with TRBJ2-3; 13 bases align to TRBD2. Trimming cost V 4 bases and J 8 bases; bases outside gene matches: 7. The CDR3 has 15 amino acids. Germline V lookup: CDR1 SGHNT, CDR2 YYREEE (reference sequence). CDR3 nucleotide sequence: TGTGCCAGCAGCAGGACTAGCGGGAGAGAGGGTACGCAGTATTTT. Residues: CASSRTSGREGTQYF.

This chain links TRBV30 with TRBJ1-5; D remains ambiguous. V was cut by 0 bases and J by 3 bases, with 6 bases left in between. CDR3 length: 13 amino acids. Per germline, CDR1 GTSNPN and CDR2 SVGIG (reference sequence). This chain's CDR3 is CAWSVAVNQPQHF. As DNA, the CDR3 is TGTGCCTGGAGTGTGGCCGTCAATCAGCCCCAGCATTTT.

This chain connects TRBV7-9 to TRBJ2-1; D not resolved. This CDR3 has 14 amino acids. Germline lookup yields CDR1 SEHNR and CDR2 FQNEAQ (reference sequence). V shed 5 bases and J shed 0 bases, with 8 bases lying between them. The CDR3 coding sequence is TGTGCCAGCAGCCCAGCGTTCTCCTACAATGAGCAGTTCTTC. Translated, it gives CASSPAFSYNEQFF.

The count of this clone is one. The chain carries TRBV5-5 and TRBJ2-3, with 9 bases lining up with TRBD2. The V gene end was trimmed by 1 base and the J gene end by 4 bases; junction bases not matched to a gene: 10. The germline gives CDR1 SGHKS, CDR2 YYEKEE (reference sequence). This CDR3 comprises 17 residues. Written as DNA, the CDR3 is TGTGCCAGCAGCTTGCGCCGAGCGGGGGGAGTATCAGATACGCAGTATTTT. This translates into CASSLRRAGGVSDTQYF.

The chain combines TRBV27 with TRBJ1-2, with D perhaps matching TRBD1 (6 bases). The CDR3 length is 15 residues. Trimming cost V 5 bases and J 5 bases, with 18 bases left between them. CDR1 and CDR2 from the germline V gene are MNHEY and SMNVEV (reference sequence). CDR3 in amino acids: CASSPAGTPQYGYTF. The CDR3 bases are TGTGCCAGCAGTCCTGCCGGGACACCGCAATATGGCTACACCTTC.

The V and J genes are TRBV3-1 (or the pseudogene TRBV3-2) and TRBJ1-1, with 11 bases that match TRBD1. The CDR3 runs to 19 residues. Germline V gives CDR1 LGHDT, CDR2 YNNKEL (reference sequence). Losses at the gene ends were 3 bases for V and 0 bases for J; bases not matched to a gene: 12. The CDR3 DNA reads TGTGCCAGCAGCCAGGAGTCTCCAGGACAGGGGGCTTTGAACACTGAAGCTTTCTTT. Translation gives CASSQESPGQGALNTEAFF.

The rearrangement links TRBV7-3 to TRBJ2-3; D is unresolved. With 4 bases removed from V and 1 base from J, the gap between germline ends came to 9 bases. The CDR3 length is 14 residues. Per the germline V gene, CDR1 is SGHTA and CDR2 is FQGTGA. The CDR3 loop is CASSSSPGTDTQYF. As DNA, the CDR3 is TGTGCCAGCAGCTCGAGTCCGGGCACAGATACGCAGTATTTT. The whole variable domain, filled in from reference TRBV7-3 and TRBJ2-3, reads GAGVSQTPSNKVTEKGKYVELRCDPISGHTALYWYRQSLGQGPEFLIYFQGTGAADDSGLPNDRFFAVRPEGSVSTLKIQRTERGDSAVYLCASSSSPGTDTQYFGPGTRLTVL.

The J gene is TRBJ1-2, the V gene TRBV5-1; D is possibly TRBD1 (5 bases). Germline CDR1 and CDR2: SGHRS and YFSETQ. V was shortened by 1 base and J by 6 bases, with 13 bases between the two germline ends. CDR3 size: 14 residues. The CDR3, as DNA: TGCGCCAGCAGCTTGACCGGAGGGGCCGATGGCTACACCTTC. This gives the protein CASSLTGGADGYTF.

The gene calls are TRBV7-2 and TRBJ2-1, with D possibly TRBD2 on 6 matching bases. Germline loops: CDR1 SGHTA, CDR2 FQGNSA. The length of the CDR3 is 14 residues. Trimming removed 3 bases at V and 7 bases at J, with 13 bases between. The CDR3 DNA reads TGTGCCAGCAGCTTTGGGACTGCTTGGAATGAGCAGTTCTTC. Translation: CASSFGTAWNEQFF.